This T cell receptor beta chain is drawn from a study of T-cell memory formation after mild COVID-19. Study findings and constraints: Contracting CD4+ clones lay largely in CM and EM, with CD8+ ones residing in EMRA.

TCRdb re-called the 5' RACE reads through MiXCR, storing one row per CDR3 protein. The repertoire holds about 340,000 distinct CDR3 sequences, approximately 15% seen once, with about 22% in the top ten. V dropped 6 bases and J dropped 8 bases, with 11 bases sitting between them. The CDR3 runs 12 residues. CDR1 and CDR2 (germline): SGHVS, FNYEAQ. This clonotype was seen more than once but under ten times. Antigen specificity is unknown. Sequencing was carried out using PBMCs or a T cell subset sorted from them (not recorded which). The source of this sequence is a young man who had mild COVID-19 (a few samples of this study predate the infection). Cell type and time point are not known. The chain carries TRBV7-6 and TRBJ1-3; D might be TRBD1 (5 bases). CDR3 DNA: TGTGCCAGCAGTTACACAGGCGACACCATATATTTT. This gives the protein CASSYTGDTIYF. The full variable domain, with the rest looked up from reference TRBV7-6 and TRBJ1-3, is GAGVSQSPRYKVTKRGQDVALRCDPISGHVSLYWYRQALGQGPEFLTYFNYEAQQDKSGLPNDRFSAERPEGSISTLTIQRTEQRDSAMYRCASSYTGDTIYFGEGSWLTVV.